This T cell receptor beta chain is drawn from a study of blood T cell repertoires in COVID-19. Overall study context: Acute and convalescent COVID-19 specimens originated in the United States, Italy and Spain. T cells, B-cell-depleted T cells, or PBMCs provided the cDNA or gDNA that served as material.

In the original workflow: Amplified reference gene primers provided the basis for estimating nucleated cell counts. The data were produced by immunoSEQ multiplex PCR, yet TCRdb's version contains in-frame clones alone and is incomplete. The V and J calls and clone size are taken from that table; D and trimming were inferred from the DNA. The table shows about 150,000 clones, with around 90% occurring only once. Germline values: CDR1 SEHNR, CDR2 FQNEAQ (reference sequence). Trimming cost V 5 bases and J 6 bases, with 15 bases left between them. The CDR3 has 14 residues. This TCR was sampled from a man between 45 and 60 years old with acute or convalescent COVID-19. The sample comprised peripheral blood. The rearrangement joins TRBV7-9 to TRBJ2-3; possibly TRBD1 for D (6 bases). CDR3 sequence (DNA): TGTGCCAGCAGCGAACCCCAGGGGTCGGATACGCAGTATTTT. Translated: CASSEPQGSDTQYF.